The clone carrying this T cell receptor beta chain was seen many times. The data are from a study of neurological immune-mediated disorders. Trimming removed 2 bases from V and 6 bases from J, with 13 bases in between. This CDR3 is 15 amino acids long. Germline-derived CDR1 and CDR2 are MNHEY and SVGAGI. cDNA synthesis was performed by 5'RACE with 10-nucleotide random UMIs. Via MiXCR, TCRdb re-called the 5' RACE reads, giving one row per CDR3 protein. This sample yields fewer than 35,000 distinct CDR3 sequences, of which approximately 4.4% are seen a single time; 20% to 25% belongs to the top ten. The source is a man aged 18 to 30 in good health. Sequencing input: PBMCs. The chain employs TRBV6-5 and TRBJ1-4; D possibly corresponds to TRBD1 (6 bases). The CDR3 sequence is CASSYNGGEDEKLFF. The CDR3 DNA follows: TGTGCCAGCAGTTACAACGGGGGCGAAGATGAAAAACTGTTTTTT.